A single sample is the source of the 6 T cell receptor beta chains below, sequenced in a study of T cell responses to AZD1222 COVID-19 vaccine. Sequenced by immunoSEQ multiplex PCR; TCRdb stores in-frame clones only, minus some. The data contain around 81,000 clones, 80% to 85% of them singletons. The input for sequencing was peripheral blood, taken on day 0 of AZD1222 vaccination. The source of these receptors is an adult in good health.

The rearrangement uses TRBV19 and TRBJ1-5, with D possibly TRBD1 on 5 matching bases. Per germline, CDR1 LNHDA and CDR2 SQIVND (reference sequence). CDR3 size: 14 residues. Trimming stripped 7 bases from V and 0 bases from J, with 10 bases between. The CDR3 reads CASIDSYSNQPQHF. The CDR3 coding sequence is TGTGCCAGTATCGACAGCTATAGCAATCAGCCCCAGCATTTT.

The J gene is TRBJ2-4, the V gene TRBV7-2; 9 bases are a match to TRBD2. The CDR3 covers 14 residues. Germline-derived CDR1 and CDR2 are SGHTA and FQGNSA. With 7 bases clipped from V and 5 bases from J, the junction kept 6 bases outside the gene matches. DNA of the CDR3: TGTGCCAGCACAGCGGGGGGTCCCCAAAACATTCAGTACTTC. Protein sequence: CASTAGGPQNIQYF.

The chain has TRBV5-1 and TRBJ2-7; 12 bases are a match to TRBD1. Losses at the gene ends were 2 bases for V and 7 bases for J; bases not matched to a gene: 7. Germline V gene sequence: CDR1 SGHRS, CDR2 YFSETQ. The length of the CDR3 is 15 residues. CDR3 in DNA: TGCGCCAGCAGCTTTCTGGGACAGGGGGCGCGGGAGCAGTACTTC. Its translation: CASSFLGQGAREQYF.

The chain is built from TRBV4-1 and TRBJ2-1, with TRBD1 identical over 8 bases. The CDR3 runs to 18 residues. CDR1 MGHRA and CDR2 YSYEKL come from the germline V gene. V was clipped by 0 bases and J by 6 bases; unmatched bases: 13. This CDR3 is CASSQETVGRGRINEQFF. The CDR3 bases are TGCGCCAGCAGCCAAGAAACCGTCGGCAGGGGGCGAATCAATGAGCAGTTCTTC.

The rearrangement joins TRBV10-2 to TRBJ2-6; D uncertain. Germline CDR1 and CDR2: WSHSY and SAAADI. The CDR3 is made up of 17 amino acids. Trimming took 3 bases from V and 0 from J, leaving 12 bases between them. The CDR3 coding sequence is TGCGCCAGCAGTGAAGGCACTTCCAGCTCTGGGGCCAACGTCCTGACTTTC. It yields the protein CASSEGTSSSGANVLTF.

The genes are TRBV7-2 and TRBJ1-2; tentatively, D is TRBD1 (5 bases). The CDR3 is 14 residues long. Germline V gene sequence: CDR1 SGHTA, CDR2 FQGNSA. Trimming cost V 1 base and J 3 bases, with 9 bases left between them. The CDR3 here is CASSLVGPDYGYTF. CDR3 coding DNA: TGTGCCAGCAGCTTAGTGGGGCCCGACTATGGCTACACCTTC.